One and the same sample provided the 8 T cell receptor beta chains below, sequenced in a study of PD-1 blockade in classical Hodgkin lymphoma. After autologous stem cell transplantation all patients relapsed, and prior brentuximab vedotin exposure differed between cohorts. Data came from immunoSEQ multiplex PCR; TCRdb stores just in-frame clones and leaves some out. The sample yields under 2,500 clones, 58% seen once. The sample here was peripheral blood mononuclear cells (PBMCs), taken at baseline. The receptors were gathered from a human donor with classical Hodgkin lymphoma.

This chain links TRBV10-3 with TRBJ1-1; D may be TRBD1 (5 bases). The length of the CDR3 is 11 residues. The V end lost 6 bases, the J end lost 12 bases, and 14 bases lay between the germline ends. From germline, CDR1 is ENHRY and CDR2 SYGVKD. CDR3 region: CAISSGETTFF. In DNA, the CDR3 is TGTGCCATCAGCTCGGGGGAAACGACTTTCTTT.

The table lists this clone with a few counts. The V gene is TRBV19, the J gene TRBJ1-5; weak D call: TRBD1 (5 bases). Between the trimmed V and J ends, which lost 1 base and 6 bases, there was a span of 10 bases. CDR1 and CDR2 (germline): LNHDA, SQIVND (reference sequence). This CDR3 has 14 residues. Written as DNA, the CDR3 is TGTGCCAGTAGTATAGCCGGGGGATCTCAGCCCCAGCATTTT. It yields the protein CASSIAGGSQPQHF.

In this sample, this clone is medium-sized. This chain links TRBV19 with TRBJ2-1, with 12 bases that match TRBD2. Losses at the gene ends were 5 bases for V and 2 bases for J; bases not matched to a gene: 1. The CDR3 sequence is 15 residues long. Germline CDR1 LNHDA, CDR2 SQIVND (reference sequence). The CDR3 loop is CASSRTSGTYNEQFF. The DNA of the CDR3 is TGTGCCAGTAGTCGGACTAGCGGGACCTACAATGAGCAGTTCTTC. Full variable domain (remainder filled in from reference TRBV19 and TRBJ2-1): DGGITQSPKYLFRKEGQNVTLSCEQNLNHDAMYWYRQDPGQGLRLIYYSQIVNDFQKGDIAEGYSVSREKKESFPLTVTSAQKNPTAFYLCASSRTSGTYNEQFFGPGTRLTVL.

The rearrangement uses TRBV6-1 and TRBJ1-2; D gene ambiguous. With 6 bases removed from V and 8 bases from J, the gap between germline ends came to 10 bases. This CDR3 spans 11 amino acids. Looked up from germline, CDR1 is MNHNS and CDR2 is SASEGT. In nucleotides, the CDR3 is TGTGCCAGCAGAGCAGCGACCGGCTACACCTTC. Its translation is CASRAATGYTF.

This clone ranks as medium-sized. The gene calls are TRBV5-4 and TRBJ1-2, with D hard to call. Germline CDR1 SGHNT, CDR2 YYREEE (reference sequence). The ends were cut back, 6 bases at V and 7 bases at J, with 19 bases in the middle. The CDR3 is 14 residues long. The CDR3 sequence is CASTPGRDPGGYTF. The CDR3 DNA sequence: TGTGCCAGCACCCCCGGCCGAGATCCGGGTGGCTACACCTTC.

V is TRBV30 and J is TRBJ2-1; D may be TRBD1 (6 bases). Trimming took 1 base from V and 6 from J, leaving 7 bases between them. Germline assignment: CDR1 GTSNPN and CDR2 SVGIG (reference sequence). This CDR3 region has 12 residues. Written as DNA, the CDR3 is TGTGCCTGGAGTGGACAGGTCAATGAGCAGTTCTTC. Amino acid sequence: CAWSGQVNEQFF.

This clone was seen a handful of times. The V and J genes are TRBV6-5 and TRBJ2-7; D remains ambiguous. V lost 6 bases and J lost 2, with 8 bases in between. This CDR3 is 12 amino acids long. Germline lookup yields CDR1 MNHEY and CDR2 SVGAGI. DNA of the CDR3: TGTGCCAGCAGCTACGACACCTACGAGCAGTACTTC. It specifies CASSYDTYEQYF.

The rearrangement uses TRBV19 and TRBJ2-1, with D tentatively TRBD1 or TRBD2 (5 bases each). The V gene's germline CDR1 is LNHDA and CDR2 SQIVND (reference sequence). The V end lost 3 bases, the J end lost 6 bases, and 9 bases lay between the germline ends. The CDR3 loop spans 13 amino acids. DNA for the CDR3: TGTGCCAGTAGTATGGGGGTGGGCAATGAGCAGTTCTTC. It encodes CASSMGVGNEQFF. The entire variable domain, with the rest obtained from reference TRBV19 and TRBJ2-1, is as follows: DGGITQSPKYLFRKEGQNVTLSCEQNLNHDAMYWYRQDPGQGLRLIYYSQIVNDFQKGDIAEGYSVSREKKESFPLTVTSAQKNPTAFYLCASSMGVGNEQFFGPGTRLTVL.